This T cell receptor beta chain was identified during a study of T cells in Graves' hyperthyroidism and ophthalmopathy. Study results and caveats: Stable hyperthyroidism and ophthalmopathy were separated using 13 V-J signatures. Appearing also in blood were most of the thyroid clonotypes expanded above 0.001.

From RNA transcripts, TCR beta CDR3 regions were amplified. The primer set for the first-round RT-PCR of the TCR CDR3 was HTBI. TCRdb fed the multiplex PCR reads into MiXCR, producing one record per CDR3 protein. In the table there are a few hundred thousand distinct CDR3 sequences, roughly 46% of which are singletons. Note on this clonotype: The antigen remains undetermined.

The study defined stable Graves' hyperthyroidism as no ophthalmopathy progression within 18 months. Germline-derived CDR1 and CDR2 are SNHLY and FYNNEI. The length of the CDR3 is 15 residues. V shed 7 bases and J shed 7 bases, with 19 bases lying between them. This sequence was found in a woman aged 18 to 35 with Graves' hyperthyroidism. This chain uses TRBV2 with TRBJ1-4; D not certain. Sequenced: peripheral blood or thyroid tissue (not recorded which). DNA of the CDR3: TGTGCCAGCATAGTGGGGAATAGTCGGGGTGAAAAACTGTTTTTT. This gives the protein CASIVGNSRGEKLFF. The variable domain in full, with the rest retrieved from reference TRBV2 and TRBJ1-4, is EPEVTQTPSHQVTQMGQEVILRCVPISNHLYFYWYRQILGQKVEFLVSFYNNEISEKSEIFDDQFSVERPDGSNFTLKIRSTKLEDSAMYFCASIVGNSRGEKLFFGSGTQLSVL.